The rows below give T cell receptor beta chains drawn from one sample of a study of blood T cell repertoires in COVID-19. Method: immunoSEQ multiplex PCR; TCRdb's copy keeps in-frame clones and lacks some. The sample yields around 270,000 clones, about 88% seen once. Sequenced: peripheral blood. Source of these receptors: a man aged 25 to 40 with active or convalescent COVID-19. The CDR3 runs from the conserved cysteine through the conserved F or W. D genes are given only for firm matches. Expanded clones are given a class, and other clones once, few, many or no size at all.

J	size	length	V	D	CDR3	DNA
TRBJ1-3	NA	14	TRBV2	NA	CASMSRFSGNTIYF	TGTGCCAGCATGTCACGGTTCTCTGGAAACACCATATATTTT
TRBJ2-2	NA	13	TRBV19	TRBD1	CASPDRETGELFF	TGTGCCAGTCCGGACAGGGAGACCGGGGAGCTGTTTTTT
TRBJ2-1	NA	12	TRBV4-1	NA	CASSQVQGEQFF	TGCGCCAGCAGCCAAGTACAGGGTGAGCAGTTCTTC
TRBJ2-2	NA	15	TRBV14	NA	CASSQDRTSTGELFF	TGTGCCAGCAGCCAAGATCGTACCAGCACCGGGGAGCTGTTTTTT
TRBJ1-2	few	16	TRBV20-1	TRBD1	CSASDNRGQGESGYTF	TGCAGTGCTAGTGATAATCGAGGACAGGGGGAAAGTGGCTACACCTTC
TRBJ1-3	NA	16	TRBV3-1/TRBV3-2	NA	CASSPGLYVAGNTIYF	TGTGCCAGCAGCCCAGGGTTGTATGTGGCTGGAAACACCATATATTTT
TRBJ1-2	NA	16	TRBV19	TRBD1	CASSELFGQGSYGYTF	TGTGCCAGTAGTGAACTATTCGGACAGGGAAGTTATGGCTACACCTTC
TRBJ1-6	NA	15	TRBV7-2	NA	CASRAPGTPNSPLHF	TGTGCCAGCAGGGCCCCCGGGACACCAAATTCACCCCTCCACTTT
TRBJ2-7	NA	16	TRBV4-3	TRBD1	CASSQSGTGETYEQYF	TGCGCCAGCAGCCAATCAGGGACAGGCGAAACCTACGAGCAGTACTTC
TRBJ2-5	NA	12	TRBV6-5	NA	CASSPQGETQYF	TGTGCCAGCAGCCCACAGGGAGAGACCCAGTACTTC
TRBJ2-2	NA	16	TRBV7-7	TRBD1	CASSLRTGAATGELFF	TGTGCCAGCAGCTTAAGGACAGGGGCGGCCACCGGGGAGCTGTTTTTT
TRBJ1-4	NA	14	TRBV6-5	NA	CASRQVGGDEKLFF	TGTGCCAGCAGACAAGTGGGGGGGGATGAAAAACTGTTTTTT
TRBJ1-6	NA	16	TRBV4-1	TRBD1	CASSQGPDRANSPLHF	TGCGCCAGCAGCCAAGGTCCGGACAGGGCGAATTCACCCCTCCACTTT
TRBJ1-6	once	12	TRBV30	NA	CAWGQNNSPLHF	TGTGCCTGGGGGCAGAATAATTCACCCCTCCACTTT
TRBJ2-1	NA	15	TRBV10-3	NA	CAISESNRQLNEQFF	TGTGCCATCAGTGAGTCGAATCGTCAGTTGAATGAGCAGTTCTTC
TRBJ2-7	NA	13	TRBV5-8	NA	CASSSGLSYEQYF	TGTGCCAGCAGCTCGGGACTTTCCTACGAGCAGTACTTC
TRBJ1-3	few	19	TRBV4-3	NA	CASSQVILKGLSSGNTIYF	TGCGCCAGCAGCCAAGTTATATTGAAGGGGTTGAGCTCTGGAAACACCATATATTTT
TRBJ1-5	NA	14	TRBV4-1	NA	CASSPRTGNQPQHF	TGCGCCAGCAGCCCCCGAACTGGCAATCAGCCCCAGCATTTT
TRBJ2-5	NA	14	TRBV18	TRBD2	CASSMDWEGETQYF	TGTGCCAGCTCAATGGACTGGGAGGGAGAGACCCAGTACTTC
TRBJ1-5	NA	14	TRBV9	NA	CASSAEVSNQPQHF	TGTGCCAGCAGCGCTGAGGTTAGCAATCAGCCCCAGCATTTT
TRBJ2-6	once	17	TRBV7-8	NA	CASSLLYVMSGANVLTF	TGTGCCAGCAGCTTATTATATGTTATGTCTGGGGCCAACGTCCTGACTTTC
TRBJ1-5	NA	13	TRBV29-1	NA	CSVEVGGHQPQHF	TGCAGCGTTGAAGTTGGAGGCCATCAGCCCCAGCATTTT
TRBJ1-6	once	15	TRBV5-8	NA	CASSYSSSYNSPLHF	TGTGCCAGCAGCTACAGTAGCTCCTATAATTCACCCCTCCACTTT
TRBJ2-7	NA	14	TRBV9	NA	CASSVAQGRYEQYF	TGTGCCAGCAGCGTAGCACAGGGAAGATACGAGCAGTACTTC
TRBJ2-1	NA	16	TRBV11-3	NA	CASTPGRGSSYNEQFF	TGTGCCAGCACCCCTGGGAGGGGGAGCTCCTACAATGAGCAGTTCTTC
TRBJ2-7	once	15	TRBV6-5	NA	CASSRTAENRYEQYF	TGTGCCAGCAGTCGTACCGCGGAAAATAGATACGAGCAGTACTTC
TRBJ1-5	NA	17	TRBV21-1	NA	CASSPRSGRGSNQPQHF	TGTGCCAGCAGCCCGAGGAGTGGCAGGGGTTCGAATCAGCCCCAGCATTTT
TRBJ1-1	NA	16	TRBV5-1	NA	CASSLVVVASNTEAFF	TGCGCCAGCAGCTTGGTTGTGGTGGCCTCGAACACTGAAGCTTTCTTT
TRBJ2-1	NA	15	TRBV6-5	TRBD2	CASSYGGGGNNEQFF	TGTGCCAGCAGTTACGGCGGGGGGGGGAACAATGAGCAGTTCTTC
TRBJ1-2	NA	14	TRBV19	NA	CASTPQGGHYGYTF	TGTGCCAGTACCCCGCAGGGCGGCCACTATGGCTACACCTTC
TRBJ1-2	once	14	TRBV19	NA	CASGRELVQGGYTF	TGTGCCAGTGGCCGGGAGTTGGTCCAAGGGGGCTACACCTTC
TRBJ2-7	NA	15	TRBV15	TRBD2	CATSKTSEGTYEQYF	TGTGCCACCAGCAAAACTAGCGAGGGAACCTACGAGCAGTACTTC
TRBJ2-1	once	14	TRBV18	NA	CASSPRRAYNEQFF	TGTGCCAGCTCACCGCGGCGGGCCTACAATGAGCAGTTCTTC
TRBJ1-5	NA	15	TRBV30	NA	CAWRPKSSGNQPQHF	TGTGCCTGGAGGCCTAAGAGTAGTGGCAATCAGCCCCAGCATTTT
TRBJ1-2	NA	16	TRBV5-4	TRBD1	CASSSSRDRGGYGYTF	TGTGCCAGCAGCTCGTCCCGGGACAGGGGGGGCTATGGCTACACCTTC
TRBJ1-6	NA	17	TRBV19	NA	CASSPVLGVIYNSPLHF	TGTGCCAGTAGTCCAGTCCTAGGGGTAATCTATAATTCACCCCTCCACTTT
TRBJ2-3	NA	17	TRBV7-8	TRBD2	CASRSSGGPRVTDTQYF	TGTGCCAGCAGATCCTCGGGGGGACCCAGGGTCACAGATACGCAGTATTTT
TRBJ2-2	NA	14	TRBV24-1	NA	CATSDRAHTGELFF	TGTGCCACCAGTGATCGAGCACACACCGGGGAGCTGTTTTTT
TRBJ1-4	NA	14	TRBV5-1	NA	CASSFGGTNEKLFF	TGCGCCAGCAGCTTCGGCGGGACTAATGAAAAACTGTTTTTT
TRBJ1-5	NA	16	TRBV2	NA	CASRGHPVEKNQPQHF	TGTGCCAGCAGGGGACACCCGGTAGAAAAAAATCAGCCCCAGCATTTT